This section outlines one T cell receptor beta chain sequence together with its context. As originally analysed: Amplification with reference gene primers provided the estimates of nucleated cell counts. Only in-frame clones appear in the TCRdb table, and some are missing; sequencing was by immunoSEQ multiplex PCR. Clonal size and the V and J genes are those of that table, whereas D and trimming came from the DNA. The sample yields fewer than 350,000 clones, 85% seen once. These data belong to a study of blood T cell repertoires in COVID-19. The trim removed 4 bases at V and 8 bases at J, leaving 8 bases unmatched. Germline CDR1 and CDR2: SGHDT and YYEEEE. The CDR3 runs to 15 residues.

This chain uses TRBV5-6 with TRBJ1-4; 10 nucleotides match TRBD1. Material: peripheral blood. The origin of this receptor is a woman aged 50 to 60 with active or convalescent COVID-19. CDR3 nucleotides: TGTGCCAGCAGCCCAGACAGGGGGCATCGGGAAAAACTGTTTTTT. The encoded protein is CASSPDRGHREKLFF.